This TCR beta chain derives from a study of blood T cell repertoires in COVID-19. Across the whole study: Sites across the United States, Italy and Spain contributed samples from acute and convalescent COVID-19.

Germline V lookup: CDR1 LGHNA, CDR2 YSLEER. The CDR3 is 15 amino acids. Trimming pared 6 bases from V and 8 bases from J, leaving 22 bases between. Data came from immunoSEQ multiplex PCR; TCRdb stores just in-frame clones and leaves some out. In the table there are 45,000 to 55,000 clones, around 86% of which are singletons. Sequences were obtained from peripheral blood. The sequence was obtained from a man in his fifties or sixties with active COVID-19. The chain is built from TRBV4-3 and TRBJ1-2; D possibly corresponds to TRBD1 (6 bases). This CDR3 reads CASRKAPGTTAGYTF. CDR3 nucleotides: TGCGCCAGCAGAAAAGCCCCCGGGACAACAGCGGGCTACACCTTC.